A selection of T cell receptor beta chains follows, all from one sample in a study of blood T cells in healthy people across ages. TCRdb independently ran MiXCR on the 5' RACE reads; one entry per CDR3 protein. The sample has 450,000 to 700,000 distinct CDR3 sequences, about 26% seen once. Sequencing input: blood. The origin of the receptors is a woman between 65 and 79 years old in good health. CDR3s include the opening cysteine and the closing phenylalanine or tryptophan. Each record gives: V gene, D gene, CDR3 length, J gene, clone size, CDR3 DNA, CDR3 protein. A D gene is named only where the DNA matches it firmly. The listing skips clone size in some rows; elsewhere it reads once, few, many or a size class.

v_gene: TRBV10-3
d_gene: TRBD1
len: 14
j_gene: TRBJ1-6
abundance: .
CDR3nt: TGTGCCATCAGGTCGACAGGGGGCGATTCACCCCTCCACTTT
CDR3aa: CAIRSTGGDSPLHF

v_gene: TRBV7-2
d_gene: TRBD1
len: 16
j_gene: TRBJ1-1
abundance: few
CDR3nt: TGTGCCAGCAGCGCCCGGGACAGGGGGGAAATCGCCGAAGCTTTCTTT
CDR3aa: CASSARDRGEIAEAFF

v_gene: TRBV5-1
d_gene: .
len: 14
j_gene: TRBJ2-5
abundance: .
CDR3nt: TGCGCCAGCAGCTTGACCGCAGGAAAAGAGACCCAGTACTTC
CDR3aa: CASSLTAGKETQYF

v_gene: TRBV24-1
d_gene: .
len: 14
j_gene: TRBJ2-3
abundance: .
CDR3nt: TGTGCCACCAGTGGTCAGGGAGGCACAGATACGCAGTATTTT
CDR3aa: CATSGQGGTDTQYF

v_gene: TRBV21-1
d_gene: .
len: 18
j_gene: TRBJ1-1
abundance: .
CDR3nt: TGTGCCAGCAGCAACCCCGTGACTAGGACAGGTAAGCCCACTGAAGCTTTCTTT
CDR3aa: CASSNPVTRTGKPTEAFF

v_gene: TRBV20-1
d_gene: .
len: 16
j_gene: TRBJ2-3
abundance: few
CDR3nt: TGCAGTGCTAGAGATGGCCTGGGGCAGCTCACAGATACGCAGTATTTT
CDR3aa: CSARDGLGQLTDTQYF

v_gene: TRBV9
d_gene: .
len: 14
j_gene: TRBJ2-5
abundance: .
CDR3nt: TGTGCCAGCAGCGTAGGGTACCGCGAAGAGACCCAGTACTTC
CDR3aa: CASSVGYREETQYF

v_gene: TRBV5-5
d_gene: TRBD2
len: 16
j_gene: TRBJ2-2
abundance: many
CDR3nt: TGTGCCAGCAGCCCCTCCGGCGGGGGTAATACCGGGGAGCTGTTTTTT
CDR3aa: CASSPSGGGNTGELFF

v_gene: TRBV27
d_gene: TRBD1
len: 13
j_gene: TRBJ1-1
abundance: .
CDR3nt: TGTGCCAGCAGTTCACTTGACAGGGTTGAAGCTTTCTTT
CDR3aa: CASSSLDRVEAFF

v_gene: TRBV20-1
d_gene: TRBD1
len: 12
j_gene: TRBJ1-2
abundance: many
CDR3nt: TGCAGTGCCGCCAGGGGGCTCGATGGCTACACCTTC
CDR3aa: CSAARGLDGYTF

v_gene: TRBV21-1
d_gene: .
len: 17
j_gene: TRBJ1-4
abundance: many
CDR3nt: TGTGCCAGCAACTCAAATCAGGGATTCCTGAAGAGGGAAAAACTGTTTTTT
CDR3aa: CASNSNQGFLKREKLFF

v_gene: TRBV6-2/TRBV6-3
d_gene: .
len: 17
j_gene: TRBJ1-5
abundance: few
CDR3nt: TGTGCCAGCAGCTACGGGACACCACAGGACAGCAATCAGCCCCAGCATTTT
CDR3aa: CASSYGTPQDSNQPQHF

v_gene: TRBV7-9
d_gene: TRBD1
len: 17
j_gene: TRBJ2-5
abundance: .
CDR3nt: TGTGCCAGCAGCTTAGCAGTCTACGACAGGGCCCAAGAGACCCAGTACTTC
CDR3aa: CASSLAVYDRAQETQYF

v_gene: TRBV5-1
d_gene: .
len: 15
j_gene: TRBJ1-4
abundance: few
CDR3nt: TGCGCCAGCAGCTCCGCCCCTGCAACTAATGAAAAACTGTTTTTT
CDR3aa: CASSSAPATNEKLFF

v_gene: TRBV9
d_gene: .
len: 14
j_gene: TRBJ1-5
abundance: few
CDR3nt: TGTGCCAGCAGCGTAGCGGATAGCAATCAGCCCCAGCATTTT
CDR3aa: CASSVADSNQPQHF

v_gene: TRBV4-2
d_gene: TRBD1
len: 14
j_gene: TRBJ1-1
abundance: few
CDR3nt: TGTGCCAGCAGCGACCGGGACAGGGGTGCTGAAGCTTTCTTT
CDR3aa: CASSDRDRGAEAFF

v_gene: TRBV20-1
d_gene: .
len: 16
j_gene: TRBJ2-2
abundance: .
CDR3nt: TGCAGTGCTAGGTTTGGGTCCGGGTTGAACACCGGGGAGCTGTTTTTT
CDR3aa: CSARFGSGLNTGELFF